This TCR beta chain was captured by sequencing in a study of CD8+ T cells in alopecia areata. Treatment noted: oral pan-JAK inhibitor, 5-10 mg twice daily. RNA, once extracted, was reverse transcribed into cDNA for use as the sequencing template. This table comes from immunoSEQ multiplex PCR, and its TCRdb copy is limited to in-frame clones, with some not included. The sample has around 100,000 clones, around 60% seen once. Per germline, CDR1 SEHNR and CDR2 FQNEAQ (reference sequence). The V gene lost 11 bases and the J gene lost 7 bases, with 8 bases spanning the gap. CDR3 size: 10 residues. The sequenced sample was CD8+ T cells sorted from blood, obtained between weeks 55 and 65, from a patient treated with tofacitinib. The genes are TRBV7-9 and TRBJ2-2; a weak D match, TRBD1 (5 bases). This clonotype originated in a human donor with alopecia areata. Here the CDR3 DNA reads TGTGCCCACCAGGGCGGGGAGCTGTTTTTT. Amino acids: CAHQGGELFF.